This T cell receptor beta chain emerged from a study of shared clonotypes between healthy human individuals. In the study's own analysis: With immunoSEQ giving junction-only sequences and no quality scores, filtering differed. The method was immunoSEQ multiplex PCR; TCRdb's version includes in-frame clones alone and lacks a portion of them. V, J and clone size are taken as reported in that table, and D and trimming were inferred from the DNA itself. The sample shows about 2.4 million clones, 93% of them seen only once. Study donors comprised healthy, HIV-negative adults devoid of recent acute infection or vaccination. In regard to this clone: Its antigen is still unknown.

Study-level points and caveats: The study generally estimated greater richness for naive than memory subsets. A reduction in generation probabilities was seen for non-shared clonotypes relative to those shared by all four donors.

This CDR3 has 13 residues. The V gene lost 3 bases and the J gene lost 4 bases, with 9 bases spanning the gap. CDR1 and CDR2 from the germline V gene are MDHEN and SYDVKM. The sequenced sample was naive CD4+ T cells from PBMCs. Subset specified: CD45RA+ positively selected. The source of this sequence is a man younger than 35 in good health. Some clones in this sample may be carry-over from other donors' samples. The chain employs TRBV28 and TRBJ1-1; D unclear. The CDR3 loop is CASSFGVGTEAFF. In nucleotides, the CDR3 is TGTGCCAGCAGTTTCGGCGTCGGCACTGAAGCTTTCTTT.